This TCR beta chain is from a study of Tregs in tolerant kidney transplant recipients. At the level of the study: Mixed chimerism was transient after nonmyeloablative marrow transplants from related graft donors.

Unstimulated regulatory T cells (CD4+CD25+CD127-), CD4+CD25- non-regulatory cells, CD4 and CD8 cells were FACS-sorted from thawed PBMCs. This CDR3 is 15 amino acids long. V was clipped by 5 bases and J by 5 bases, with 15 bases between them. Germline V lookup: CDR1 LNHDA, CDR2 SQIVND (reference sequence). This clone has just one count. Antigen unknown. TCRdb's table, derived via immunoSEQ multiplex PCR, lists solely in-frame clones and lacks some. The sample holds 100,000 to 120,000 clones, around 91% seen once. Findings and caveats of the study: The small number of patients limits these findings pending further validation. Tolerant patients' donor-specific Tregs expanded beyond overall Tregs, suggesting antigen-driven growth.

The genes are TRBV19 and TRBJ1-4, with D perhaps matching TRBD1 (5 bases). The TCR originated in a human donor who received a combined kidney and bone marrow transplant. This specimen consisted of CD4+ T cells from blood, obtained before the transplant. The CDR3 protein is CASSQPGGKNEKLFF. The CDR3 DNA sequence: TGTGCCAGTAGTCAGCCGGGGGGTAAAAATGAAAAACTGTTTTTT.